The entry below describes one T cell receptor beta chain. Its target is not known. This specimen belongs to a study of a mutant IDH1 vaccine in newly diagnosed glioma. Study-wide background: Initiation of the vaccine course occurred 4-6 weeks after radiotherapy alone, or alongside temozolomide cycles. Every participant had undergone radiotherapy, temozolomide, or both before, and most underwent both. Treated patients comprised around 62% males and around 40% females, mean age about 44 years. Study outcomes and limitations: Pseudoprogression appeared independent of alterations in top peripheral clonotypes.

Produced via immunoSEQ multiplex PCR; TCRdb's table is partial and in-frame only. Found here are roughly 74,000 clones, approximately 85% of them singletons; the top ten hold over 0.6%. Trimming left V 4 bases short and J 1 base short, with 5 bases between. Germline loops: CDR1 MRHNA, CDR2 SNTAGT. The CDR3 runs 13 residues. Time point denoted: week 23, last vaccination. Each vaccine dose was 300 ug of mutant IDH1 20-mer peptide, with topical imiquimod. The source is a woman aged 50 to 65 with glioma. V usage is TRBV6-4 and J usage is TRBJ2-1; no reliable D call. The specimen was PBMCs, collected from a glioma patient whose treatment included an IDH1 peptide vaccine. The CDR3 sequence: CASSVGSYNEQFF. CDR3 in DNA: TGTGCCAGCAGTGTGGGTTCCTACAATGAGCAGTTCTTC.